The text below deals with one T cell receptor (beta chain). What it recognizes is unknown. This specimen belongs to a study of cytomegalovirus exposure and HLA in healthy donors. V gave up 0 bases and J gave up 7 bases, with 17 bases separating them. CDR1 and CDR2 (germline): SGHNT, YYREEE (reference sequence). This CDR3 is built from 15 residues. Assay: immunoSEQ multiplex PCR; the TCRdb copy retains only in-frame clones and omits some. The sample yields under 200,000 clones, approximately 89% seen once. The study, taken as a whole, reports: 150 to 200 TCR beta chains were listed as cytomegalovirus-associated. The dataset shows that most TCR sequences were rare, while some public TCRs occurred in many donors. The authors confirmed in vitro that a few CMV-associated chains were specific for CMV antigens. Reports showed the classifier diagnosing cytomegalovirus status with high specificity and sensitivity.

The receptor's source is a man aged 18-30 years in good health and CMV-seropositive. Specimen: PBMCs. This sequence joins TRBV5-4 and TRBJ2-7; perhaps TRBD2 as D (6 bases). The CDR3 loop reads CASSLEGLRAGEQYF. In nucleotides, the CDR3 is TGTGCCAGCAGCTTGGAAGGTCTAAGGGCGGGGGAGCAGTACTTC.